The rows below give T cell receptor beta chains drawn from one sample of a study of cytomegalovirus exposure and HLA in healthy donors. Using immunoSEQ multiplex PCR, the repertoire was profiled, and TCRdb retains in-frame clones only, with some absent. The table shows 110,000 to 150,000 clones, with over 90% occurring only once. Sequencing was performed on PBMCs. The receptors here all came from a man aged 18 to 29 in good health and CMV-seropositive. Each CDR3 is given with its conserved first and last residue. The D gene is left open where the match is weak. For some rows the clone size is stated as once, few or many, or as a class when expanded; others skip it.

d_gene	j_gene	abundance	v_gene	CDR3aa	CDR3nt
TRBD1	TRBJ1-1	-	TRBV29-1	CSADRGRTEAFF	TGCAGCGCCGACAGGGGGCGAACTGAAGCTTTCTTT
-	TRBJ2-6	-	TRBV28	CASSFDTPGFHSGANVLTF	TGTGCCAGCAGTTTCGATACCCCAGGGTTTCACTCTGGGGCCAACGTCCTGACTTTC
TRBD1	TRBJ2-3	-	TRBV27	CASSSYRALQGLGTDTQYF	TGTGCCAGCAGTTCATATAGAGCCCTACAGGGGCTGGGCACAGATACGCAGTATTTT
-	TRBJ2-5	-	TRBV7-6	CASNQNSGHQETQYF	TGTGCCAGCAACCAAAATTCGGGTCACCAAGAGACCCAGTACTTC
-	TRBJ2-1	-	TRBV19	CASKQNFRREDNEQFF	TGTGCCAGTAAGCAGAACTTCCGGAGAGAAGACAATGAGCAGTTCTTC
-	TRBJ2-4	-	TRBV28	CASSYGPHGAKNIQYF	TGTGCCAGCAGCTACGGGCCCCATGGGGCGAAAAACATTCAGTACTTC
TRBD1	TRBJ1-1	-	TRBV7-8	CASSFDRADTEAFF	TGTGCCAGCAGCTTCGACAGGGCTGACACTGAAGCTTTCTTT
TRBD2	TRBJ2-7	-	TRBV28	CASSPGLAAFYEQYF	TGTGCCAGCAGCCCGGGACTAGCGGCTTTCTACGAGCAGTACTTC
-	TRBJ2-7	-	TRBV5-4	CASSLVPGNEQYF	TGTGCCAGCAGCTTGGTTCCAGGGAACGAGCAGTACTTC
-	TRBJ1-2	-	TRBV5-6	CASSLGQRANYGYTF	TGTGCCAGCAGCTTGGGGCAGCGCGCTAACTATGGCTACACCTTC
-	TRBJ2-5	-	TRBV7-9	CASSLWAPPETQYF	TGTGCCAGCAGCCTTTGGGCGCCCCCAGAGACCCAGTACTTC
-	TRBJ2-7	-	TRBV5-1	CASSFDSTYEQYF	TGCGCCAGCAGCTTTGACAGTACCTACGAGCAGTACTTC
TRBD1	TRBJ1-5	few	TRBV6-6	CASREGADQPQHF	TGTGCCAGCAGGGAGGGGGCCGATCAGCCCCAGCATTTT
TRBD1	TRBJ2-7	-	TRBV7-2	CASSRQGADEQYF	TGTGCCAGCAGCCGACAGGGGGCAGATGAGCAGTACTTC
TRBD1	TRBJ2-7	-	TRBV15	CATSPDRGVSYEQYF	TGTGCCACCAGCCCAGACAGGGGGGTCTCCTACGAGCAGTACTTC
TRBD2	TRBJ2-3	once	TRBV27	CASSLNGRAGESTDTQYF	TGTGCCAGCAGTTTGAACGGGAGAGCGGGGGAGAGCACAGATACGCAGTATTTT
TRBD1	TRBJ1-4	once	TRBV6-1	CASSGGQGLNEKLFF	TGTGCCAGCAGTGGGGGACAGGGACTTAATGAAAAACTGTTTTTT
-	TRBJ1-5	-	TRBV28	CASSLASNQPQHF	TGTGCCAGCAGCTTAGCGTCGAATCAGCCCCAGCATTTT
-	TRBJ1-1	-	TRBV30	CAWSSTPGQGTEAFF	TGTGCCTGGAGTTCAACCCCAGGGCAGGGCACTGAAGCTTTCTTT
TRBD1	TRBJ2-5	-	TRBV6-1	CASSDAGGETQYF	TGTGCCAGCAGTGATGCAGGGGGCGAGACCCAGTACTTC
-	TRBJ1-2	-	TRBV5-1	CASSRADWSGAGTFYGYTF	TGCGCCAGCAGCAGGGCGGATTGGAGCGGCGCGGGTACTTTCTATGGCTACACCTTC
TRBD2	TRBJ2-7	-	TRBV28	CASLYSGGYYEQYF	TGTGCCAGCCTCTACAGCGGGGGGTACTACGAGCAGTACTTC
TRBD2	TRBJ2-2	-	TRBV27	CASSPLWEGGTGELFF	TGTGCCAGCAGTCCGTTATGGGAGGGCGGCACCGGGGAGCTGTTTTTT
-	TRBJ1-1	few	TRBV9	CASSVDTGNTEAFF	TGTGCCAGCAGCGTAGACACAGGGAACACTGAAGCTTTCTTT
TRBD1	TRBJ1-3	few	TRBV27	CASSPGGSGNTIYF	TGTGCCAGCAGTCCAGGGGGCTCTGGAAACACCATATATTTT
TRBD1	TRBJ2-6	-	TRBV10-3	CAIRPGQGATGANVLTF	TGTGCCATCAGACCGGGACAGGGGGCGACTGGGGCCAACGTCCTGACTTTC
TRBD1	TRBJ2-5	-	TRBV7-9	CASSLRGGLQETQYF	TGTGCCAGCAGCCTACGAGGGGGCCTACAAGAGACCCAGTACTTC
TRBD1	TRBJ1-5	-	TRBV27	CASSLQGLVEQPQHF	TGTGCCAGCAGTCTACAGGGGTTAGTTGAACAGCCCCAGCATTTT
-	TRBJ2-7	-	TRBV4-1	CASSQEGRGAYEQYF	TGCGCCAGCAGCCAAGAAGGGAGGGGGGCCTACGAGCAGTACTTC
TRBD1	TRBJ2-5	-	TRBV11-2	CASRTSGTGQETQYF	TGTGCCAGCAGAACTTCTGGGACAGGGCAAGAGACCCAGTACTTC
TRBD1	TRBJ2-5	-	TRBV27	CASSFGTGDTQYF	TGTGCCAGCAGTTTCGGGACAGGGGATACCCAGTACTTC
-	TRBJ2-1	-	TRBV9	CASSVGISSSHNEQFF	TGTGCCAGCAGCGTAGGTATTAGCAGCAGCCACAATGAGCAGTTCTTC
TRBD1	TRBJ2-2	-	TRBV5-1	CASSSGQGNTGELFF	TGCGCCAGCAGCTCCGGACAGGGGAACACCGGGGAGCTGTTTTTT
TRBD2	TRBJ2-5	-	TRBV5-1	CASSLSAGAGETQYF	TGCGCCAGCAGCTTGTCAGCGGGGGCGGGGGAGACCCAGTACTTC
TRBD2	TRBJ2-1	-	TRBV30	CAWRSGRSYNEQFF	TGTGCCTGGCGTAGCGGGAGGTCCTACAATGAGCAGTTCTTC
-	TRBJ2-3	-	TRBV5-4	CASSLQGSDTQYF	TGTGCCAGCAGTCTTCAGGGATCAGATACGCAGTATTTT
-	TRBJ1-1	-	TRBV27	CASRTGGANTEAFF	TGTGCCAGCCGAACCGGGGGGGCCAACACTGAAGCTTTCTTT
-	TRBJ2-7	-	TRBV2	CASSEYVGSSGEQYF	TGTGCCAGCAGTGAATATGTCGGGTCCTCGGGGGAGCAGTACTTC
-	TRBJ1-5	-	TRBV5-1	CASSREGAGQPQHF	TGCGCCAGCAGCCGGGAGGGCGCTGGTCAGCCCCAGCATTTT
TRBD2	TRBJ2-3	-	TRBV27	CASSFLHSGETHTQYF	TGTGCCAGCAGTTTTTTGCATAGCGGGGAGACACATACGCAGTATTTT
-	TRBJ1-2	-	TRBV25-1	CASSDNMPQSGYGYTF	TGTGCCAGCAGTGATAACATGCCACAGTCGGGGTATGGCTACACCTTC
TRBD2	TRBJ2-2	-	TRBV7-9	CASSSLAGTAGELFF	TGTGCCAGCAGCTCTTTAGCGGGAACGGCCGGGGAGCTGTTTTTT
TRBD1	TRBJ2-5	-	TRBV6-5	CASRFSGGRETQYF	TGTGCCAGCAGATTCTCAGGGGGTCGAGAGACCCAGTACTTC
TRBD2	TRBJ2-1	-	TRBV27	CASSLGAGLASNEQFF	TGTGCCAGCAGTTTAGGCGCTGGACTAGCGTCCAATGAGCAGTTCTTC
-	TRBJ1-1	-	TRBV11-1	CASSSRGGNTEAFF	TGTGCCAGCAGCTCTCGAGGGGGGAACACTGAAGCTTTCTTT
-	TRBJ1-1	-	TRBV5-8	CASNRDIGVNTEAFF	TGTGCCAGCAACCGGGACATCGGTGTGAACACTGAAGCTTTCTTT
-	TRBJ2-2	-	TRBV5-5	CASTFSIAGELFF	TGTGCCAGCACCTTTTCTATAGCCGGGGAGCTGTTTTTT
TRBD2	TRBJ2-1	-	TRBV9	CASSVAPRAGSSYNEQFF	TGTGCCAGCAGCGTAGCCCCTCGAGCGGGGAGCTCCTACAATGAGCAGTTCTTC
-	TRBJ2-1	-	TRBV19	CASSMGLRGNEQFF	TGTGCCAGTAGTATGGGGTTAAGGGGGAATGAGCAGTTCTTC
TRBD1	TRBJ1-4	-	TRBV2	CASSADRGNEKLFF	TGTGCCAGCAGTGCGGACAGGGGCAATGAAAAACTGTTTTTT
TRBD2	TRBJ2-7	-	TRBV9	CASSVEAGATYEQYF	TGTGCCAGCAGCGTAGAAGCGGGAGCAACCTACGAGCAGTACTTC
-	TRBJ2-7	-	TRBV10-1	CASRSGTSYEQYF	TGCGCCAGCAGGTCCGGGACATCCTACGAGCAGTACTTC
-	TRBJ1-2	few	TRBV28	CASSLSGGTDGYTF	TGTGCCAGCAGTTTATCCGGGGGTACGGATGGCTACACCTTC
-	TRBJ2-1	-	TRBV9	CASSARLSRSNNEQFF	TGTGCCAGCAGCGCCCGTCTCTCCAGGTCCAACAATGAGCAGTTCTTC
-	TRBJ1-4	few	TRBV28	CASSLHPGRGGEKLFF	TGTGCCAGCAGCCTACATCCGGGACGGGGGGGTGAAAAACTGTTTTTT
-	TRBJ2-5	-	TRBV2	CASSEAVILAAEETQYF	TGTGCCAGCAGTGAAGCGGTAATTTTAGCGGCAGAAGAGACCCAGTACTTC
-	TRBJ1-4	-	TRBV2	CASSDKGVAPNEKLFF	TGTGCCAGCAGTGATAAGGGGGTCGCACCCAATGAAAAACTGTTTTTT